The next 23 T cell receptor beta chains were all read from a single sample in a study of T cell clonotyping in hematopoietic cell transplantation. Repertoires were generated with immunoSEQ multiplex PCR, while TCRdb's copy carries only in-frame clones and drops some. The profile shows some 29,000 clones, around 82% of them singletons. This sample's time point: recipient sample about 28 days before transplant, after cytoreduction. Sample: peripheral blood mononuclear cells, taken before stem cell transplant. The receptors originated from a man aged 40-50 years with acute myeloid leukemia. Some clones in this sample may be carry-over from other donors' samples.

CDR3 bases: TGTGCCAGTAGTATAGATACGGGGCTTGGTGAAAAACTGTTTTTT. Protein product: CASSIDTGLGEKLFF. The chain links TRBV19 to TRBJ1-4, with D perhaps matching TRBD1 (5 bases). The ends were cut back, 0 bases at V and 7 bases at J, with 12 bases in the middle. Germline assignment: CDR1 LNHDA and CDR2 SQIVND (reference sequence). The CDR3 has 15 residues.

This clone was seen a single time. The gene calls are TRBV2 and TRBJ2-5, with a possible D match to TRBD2 (5 bases). The CDR3 has 14 residues. Germline CDR1 and CDR2: SNHLY and FYNNEI. Trimming shortened V by 9 bases and J by 4 bases, and 18 bases separated the two germline ends. CDR3 coding DNA: TGTGCCAGTAATTCAAACAGAGGGCGAGAGACCCAGTACTTC. Its translation: CASNSNRGRETQYF.

The chain joins TRBV7-6 to TRBJ2-5; D ambiguous. Trimming shortened V by 5 bases and J by 5 bases, and 9 bases separated the two germline ends. Per germline, CDR1 SGHVS and CDR2 FNYEAQ. The CDR3 extends over 12 amino acids. The CDR3 reads CASSRVRETQYF. CDR3 sequence (DNA): TGTGCCAGCAGCCGAGTGAGGGAGACCCAGTACTTC.

The rearrangement links TRBV7-2 to TRBJ1-2, with 7 bases matching TRBD1. Trimming took 5 bases from V and 5 from J; bases not matched to a gene: 8. CDR1 and CDR2 from the germline V gene are SGHTA and FQGNSA. The CDR3 extends over 14 amino acids. CDR3 amino acids: CASSLKGAQYGYTF. The CDR3 DNA is TGTGCCAGCAGCCTTAAGGGGGCGCAATATGGCTACACCTTC.

This sequence joins TRBV2 and TRBJ2-1; weak D call: TRBD2 (6 bases). Germline-derived CDR1 and CDR2 are SNHLY and FYNNEI. The CDR3 loop spans 14 amino acids. V was trimmed by 3 bases and J by 5 bases, leaving 11 bases between them. CDR3 protein: CASSDAGRNNEQFF. The CDR3 nucleotides are TGTGCCAGCAGTGATGCGGGGAGGAACAATGAGCAGTTCTTC.

V gene TRBV6-6 combines with J gene TRBJ2-2; D not certain. This CDR3 spans 12 amino acids. V was shortened by 8 bases and J by 0 bases, with 4 bases between the two germline ends. The germline gives CDR1 MNHNY, CDR2 SVGAGI (reference sequence). CDR3 in amino acids: CASATNTGELFF. CDR3 nucleotide sequence: TGTGCCAGCGCCACGAACACCGGGGAGCTGTTTTTT.

V usage is TRBV28 and J usage is TRBJ2-7; 10 bases match TRBD1. CDR1 is MDHEN and CDR2 is SYDVKM in the germline V gene. Trimming removed 4 bases from V and 6 bases from J; junction bases left unmatched: 9. The CDR3 is made up of 15 amino acids. CDR3 loop: CASSSAGTGVAEQYF. CDR3 in DNA: TGTGCCAGCAGTTCGGCCGGGACAGGGGTGGCCGAGCAGTACTTC.

V usage is TRBV2 and J usage is TRBJ1-1; TRBD1 might be the D (5 bases). Germline V lookup: CDR1 SNHLY, CDR2 FYNNEI. CDR3 length: 12 residues. Between the trimmed V and J ends, which lost 6 bases and 11 bases, there was a span of 16 bases. Here the CDR3 DNA reads TGTGCCAGCAGAAAAGGGGCTTCGGGGGCTTTCTTT. It encodes CASRKGASGAFF. Looking up the rest from reference TRBV2 and TRBJ1-1 gives the full variable domain: EPEVTQTPSHQVTQMGQEVILRCVPISNHLYFYWYRQILGQKVEFLVSFYNNEISEKSEIFDDQFSVERPDGSNFTLKIRSTKLEDSAMYFCASRKGASGAFFGQGTRLTVV.

The V and J genes are TRBV2 and TRBJ2-5; no clear D gene. CDR1 and CDR2 from the germline V gene are SNHLY and FYNNEI. V dropped 9 bases and J dropped 2 bases, with 19 bases sitting between them. This CDR3 is 15 amino acids long. This chain's CDR3 is CASTEDARKQETQYF. In DNA, the CDR3 is TGTGCCAGTACTGAAGACGCTAGAAAGCAAGAGACCCAGTACTTC.

On this clone itself: It may be a read error: a sequence one base away is much more abundant. Without the conserved terminal phenylalanine or tryptophan, this CDR3 likely stems from a read error. This chain uses TRBV11-2 with TRBJ2-2; TRBD2 matches 14 bases. V lost 3 bases, J lost 0 bases, and 6 bases stayed unmatched. CDR3 length: 19 amino acids. Germline CDR1 and CDR2: SGHAT and FQNNGV. The CDR3 loop is CASSFPGLAGAPNTGELFL. CDR3 bases: TGTGCCAGCAGCTTCCCGGGACTAGCGGGGGCCCCGAACACCGGGGAGCTGTTTCTT.

This chain links TRBV30 with TRBJ2-7; the match to TRBD1 covers 12 bases. The CDR3 runs 13 residues. Germline loops: CDR1 GTSNPN, CDR2 SVGIG (reference sequence). The junction had 4 bases not matched to a gene; V was cut back by 5 bases and J by 5 bases. The CDR3 protein is CAWGTGGRNEQYF. In DNA form, the CDR3 reads TGTGCCTGGGGGACAGGGGGCAGGAACGAGCAGTACTTC.

The V and J genes are TRBV9 and TRBJ2-7; 9 bases map to TRBD2. CDR1 and CDR2 from the germline V gene are SGDLS and YYNGEE. With V trimmed by 4 bases and J by 7 bases, 15 bases remained unmatched. The CDR3 is 16 residues long. The CDR3 loop is CASSPRGREGLGEQYF. Here the CDR3 DNA reads TGTGCCAGCAGCCCTCGAGGGCGGGAGGGCCTTGGGGAGCAGTACTTC.

The chain combines TRBV30 with TRBJ1-6, with 11 bases lining up with TRBD1. The CDR3 has 17 amino acids. V lost 3 bases to trimming and J lost 7 bases; unmatched junction nucleotides: 11. The germline CDR1 and CDR2 sequences are GTSNPN and SVGIG (reference sequence). The CDR3 sequence: CAWRQLGQGATNSPLHF. CDR3 nucleotides: TGTGCCTGGAGGCAACTCGGACAGGGGGCGACCAATTCACCCCTCCACTTT.

The rearrangement uses TRBV29-1 and TRBJ1-2; TRBD1 agrees at 9 bases. The V and J ends lost 6 bases and 3 bases, in that order; junction bases with no gene match: 11. This CDR3 spans 15 amino acids. Germline CDR1 and CDR2: SQVTM and ANQGSEA. The DNA for the CDR3 is TGCAGCGTCTTAGGACAGGGGTGGTTCGACTATGGCTACACCTTC. It translates to CSVLGQGWFDYGYTF.

The V call is TRBV29-1, the J call TRBJ1-1; D gene uncertain. Germline values: CDR1 SQVTM, CDR2 ANQGSEA. The CDR3 runs 11 residues. V was trimmed by 7 bases and J by 1 base, leaving 7 bases between them. The CDR3 DNA follows: TGCAGCGGAACAGAGAACACTGAAGCTTTCTTT. Translating gives CSGTENTEAFF.

J is TRBJ1-2 and V is TRBV30; D call uncertain. Germline CDR1 GTSNPN, CDR2 SVGIG (reference sequence). This CDR3 comprises 11 residues. The ends were cut back, 4 bases at V and 3 bases at J, with 6 bases in the middle. This CDR3 is CAWKSDYGYTF. CDR3 DNA sequence: TGTGCCTGGAAGAGCGACTATGGCTACACCTTC.

The genes are TRBV28 and TRBJ1-2, with TRBD1 matching over 8 bases. J was trimmed by 6 bases and V by 8 bases; bases with no gene match: 8. The CDR3 covers 13 residues. Per germline, CDR1 MDHEN and CDR2 SYDVKM. The CDR3 bases are TGTGCCAGCGGACAGGGCGAGAGGAATGGCTACACCTTC. Translation: CASGQGERNGYTF.

This clone has more than one count but fewer than ten. This chain joins TRBV7-2 and TRBJ1-6; D not resolved. Germline assignment: CDR1 SGHTA and CDR2 FQGNSA. The CDR3 loop spans 14 amino acids. Trimming removed 5 bases from V and 6 bases from J, with 11 bases in between. The CDR3: CASSPHPGNSPLHF. The CDR3 region has the DNA TGTGCCAGCAGCCCCCACCCGGGTAATTCACCCCTCCACTTT.

The V gene is TRBV27, the J gene TRBJ1-5; D gene uncertain. Germline values: CDR1 MNHEY, CDR2 SMNVEV (reference sequence). V shed 4 bases and J shed 6 bases, with 7 bases lying between them. This CDR3 has 12 residues. DNA for the CDR3: TGTGCCAGCAGTTATGCCGGTCAGCCCCAGCATTTT. Its protein is CASSYAGQPQHF.

The genes are TRBV11-2 and TRBJ2-1; 11 nucleotides agree with TRBD2. Germline V lookup: CDR1 SGHAT, CDR2 FQNNGV. The V and J ends lost 5 bases and 15 bases, in that order; junction bases with no gene match: 6. The CDR3 is made up of 12 amino acids. DNA for the CDR3: TGTGCCAGCAGCCCCCTAGCGGGAGGACGGTTCTTC. It yields the protein CASSPLAGGRFF.

The rearrangement uses TRBV19 and TRBJ1-1; D unclear. CDR3 length: 16 amino acids. V was shortened by 3 bases and J by 4 bases, with 18 bases between the two germline ends. Germline V lookup: CDR1 LNHDA, CDR2 SQIVND (reference sequence). CDR3 DNA sequence: TGTGCCAGTAGTATCTCGGAATACGTCCTTGCCACTGAAGCTTTCTTT. As protein: CASSISEYVLATEAFF.

This clone was detected once. The chain employs TRBV5-4 and TRBJ1-2; the D gene is possibly TRBD1 (5 bases). V dropped 1 base and J dropped 3 bases, with 13 bases sitting between them. The CDR3 loop spans 15 amino acids. Germline-derived CDR1 and CDR2 are SGHNT and YYREEE (reference sequence). The CDR3 nucleotides are TGTGCCAGCAGCTTGTTTCGGGTGGGGGACTATGGCTACACCTTC. This translates into CASSLFRVGDYGYTF.

This clone is a singleton in its sample. This rearrangement joins TRBV27 to TRBJ2-2, with D perhaps TRBD2 (5 bases). CDR1 is MNHEY, CDR2 SMNVEV, per germline (reference sequence). The CDR3 spans 14 residues. V lost 3 bases, J lost 4 bases, and 9 bases lay in between. This chain's CDR3 is CASSFEGFTGELFF. The CDR3 DNA is TGTGCCAGCAGTTTTGAGGGATTCACCGGGGAGCTGTTTTTT.